The 21 T cell receptor beta chains below all came from one sample that was sequenced in a study of blood T cells in healthy people across ages. A J-beta primer mix and a sample-barcoded 5' primer were used in a second PCR of about 7 to 12 cycles. TCRdb itself ran the 5' RACE reads through MiXCR, one entry per CDR3 protein. The sample shows around 750,000 distinct CDR3 sequences, roughly 50% of them seen only once. The specimen was blood. The receptors shown here come from an elderly man in good health.

CDR3 loop: CASSLSGGPRDIQYF. The CDR3 bases are TGTGCCAGCAGTTTATCTGGGGGGCCCCGGGACATTCAGTACTTC. This chain joins TRBV28 and TRBJ2-4; D could derive from TRBD1 or TRBD2 (6 bases each). The CDR3 consists of 15 residues. The V end was cut by 1 base, the J end by 8 bases, with 15 bases between. CDR1 and CDR2 (germline): MDHEN, SYDVKM.

The gene calls are TRBV7-2 and TRBJ2-7; maybe TRBD2 (6 bases). Germline V gene lookup returns CDR1 SGHTA and CDR2 FQGNSA. Trimming cost V 3 bases and J 1 base, with 16 bases left between them. The CDR3 runs 16 residues. The chain's CDR3 is CASSLDLGLSSYEQYF. CDR3 coding DNA: TGTGCCAGCAGCTTGGACCTAGGACTATCGTCCTACGAGCAGTACTTC.

V usage is TRBV6-4 and J usage is TRBJ2-1; 8 nucleotides align to TRBD2. After removal of 3 bases from V and 9 bases from J, the junction contained 7 bases not matched to a gene. The CDR3 contains 14 residues. Germline CDR1 MRHNA, CDR2 SNTAGT. CDR3 residues: CASSEQAGAGEQFF. In nucleotides, the CDR3 is TGTGCCAGCAGTGAACAAGCGGGAGCGGGTGAGCAGTTCTTC.

V gene TRBV20-1 combines with J gene TRBJ2-3, with 8 bases fitting TRBD1. Germline CDR1 reads DFQATT; CDR2 reads SNEGSKA (reference sequence). The V gene end was trimmed by 6 bases and the J gene end by 1 base; junction bases not matched to a gene: 3. The length of the CDR3 is 13 residues. The CDR3 is CSATGDGTDTQYF. The CDR3 nucleotides read TGCAGTGCGACAGGGGACGGCACAGATACGCAGTATTTT.

As to this clonotype: Its ends do not fully match the called genes, so a read error is possible. This chain connects TRBV5-1 to TRBJ2-1; 8 bases fit TRBD1. Germline CDR1 reads SGHRS; CDR2 reads YFSETQ. CDR3 length: 16 residues. CDR3 region: CASSVQTGVSRNERFF. The CDR3 coding sequence is TGCGCCAGCAGCGTCCAGACAGGGGTCTCTCGGAATGAGCGGTTCTTC.

This chain connects TRBV18 to TRBJ1-2; no clear D. Germline V gene sequence: CDR1 KGHSH, CDR2 LQKENI. This CDR3 region has 13 residues. V was shortened by 3 bases and J by 5 bases, with 10 bases between the two germline ends. For the CDR3, the DNA is TGTGCCAGCTCACCGGCGGGTGTATATGGCTACACCTTC. It is translated as CASSPAGVYGYTF.

This clonotype was detected once. The gene calls are TRBV28 and TRBJ2-3; 7 positions match TRBD1. From germline, CDR1 is MDHEN and CDR2 SYDVKM. The ends lost 6 bases at V and 9 bases at J; junction bases unmatched: 15. The CDR3 contains 15 residues. CDR3 in amino acids: CASRRRDRDSLTQYF. In DNA, the CDR3 is TGTGCCAGCAGACGTAGGGATAGGGACAGCCTGACGCAGTATTTT.

The chain links TRBV5-1 to TRBJ2-7; D is perhaps TRBD1 (6 bases). V lost 0 bases, J lost 2 bases, and 9 bases lay in between. In germline, CDR1 is SGHRS, CDR2 YFSETQ. The CDR3 sequence is 14 residues long. DNA for the CDR3: TGCGCCAGCAGCTTGGTAGGACAGACCTACGAGCAGTACTTC. It specifies CASSLVGQTYEQYF.

This sequence joins TRBV19 and TRBJ1-1, with TRBD1 identical over 7 bases. With 5 bases clipped from V and 2 bases from J, the junction kept 5 bases outside the gene matches. The CDR3 length is 14 residues. Germline lookup yields CDR1 LNHDA and CDR2 SQIVND (reference sequence). In DNA form, the CDR3 reads TGTGCCAGTAGTCCTTGGACAGGAAACACTGAAGCTTTCTTT. Its translation is CASSPWTGNTEAFF.

The chain uses TRBV5-1 and TRBJ2-4; 8 nucleotides align to TRBD1. The CDR3 spans 17 residues. J lost 0 bases, V lost 3 bases, and 8 bases had no gene match. The germline V gene encodes CDR1 SGHRS and CDR2 YFSETQ. The chain's CDR3 is CASSWETGDGAKNIQYF. CDR3 nucleotide sequence: TGCGCCAGCAGCTGGGAGACAGGGGATGGAGCCAAAAACATTCAGTACTTC.

The chain couples TRBV7-2 to TRBJ2-3, with no clear D. CDR3 size: 15 residues. V lost 2 bases, J lost 14 bases, and 23 bases lay in between. Germline CDR1 is SGHTA and CDR2 is FQGNSA. CDR3 nucleotide sequence: TGTGCCAGCAGCTTAAATCCGTCCAGCCACAGATACGCGTATTTT. It codes for CASSLNPSSHRYAYF.

This sequence joins TRBV28 and TRBJ2-1; possibly TRBD2 for D (6 bases). Germline assignment: CDR1 MDHEN and CDR2 SYDVKM. The CDR3 consists of 16 residues. Trimming shortened V by 6 bases and J by 5 bases, and 20 bases separated the two germline ends. In nucleotides, the CDR3 is TGTGCCAGCAGCCGTGCACCGGGACTCGGCAACAATGAGCAGTTCTTC. Translated: CASSRAPGLGNNEQFF. Drawing the rest from reference TRBV28 and TRBJ2-1, the complete variable domain is DVKVTQSSRYLVKRTGEKVFLECVQDMDHENMFWYRQDPGLGLRLIYFSYDVKMKEKGDIPEGYSVSREKKERFSLILESASTNQTSMYLCASSRAPGLGNNEQFFGPGTRLTVL.

The rearrangement uses TRBV5-1 and TRBJ1-4; D not resolved. The CDR3 has 15 residues. Germline assignment: CDR1 SGHRS and CDR2 YFSETQ. V lost 3 bases and J 6 bases, leaving 15 bases between the germline ends. CDR3 bases: TGCGCCAGCAGCTCCTTACCCGGGGTAGATGAAAAACTGTTTTTT. It translates to CASSSLPGVDEKLFF.

This clonotype turned up a few times. The J gene is TRBJ2-1, the V gene TRBV6-5; 8 positions match TRBD1. This CDR3 has 15 residues. CDR1 is MNHEY and CDR2 is SVGAGI in the germline V gene. Trimming took 6 bases from V and 5 from J; bases not matched to a gene: 9. In DNA form, the CDR3 reads TGTGCCAGCAGCCGGACAGGGAATCGTAACAATGAGCAGTTCTTC. Translation: CASSRTGNRNNEQFF.

This chain joins TRBV7-9 and TRBJ2-1; the match to TRBD2 covers 8 bases. V dropped 4 bases and J dropped 7; count of bases not matched to a gene: 21. The CDR3 length is 19 residues. Germline CDR1 and CDR2: SEHNR and FQNEAQ (reference sequence). The CDR3 nucleotides are TGTGCCAGCAGCTCTACACGCCCCACAGAGCGGGAGAAAGGGAATGAGCAGTTCTTC. Encoded protein: CASSSTRPTEREKGNEQFF.

In the case of this clonotype: Since a much larger clone is just one base distant, this may be a read error. CDR3 DNA sequence: TGTGCCAGCAGCGGAGATGGGGGAGAGACCCAGTACTTC. Translated: CASSGDGGETQYF. The chain couples TRBV9 to TRBJ2-5; D tentatively reads TRBD1 or TRBD2 (5 bases each). The V end lost 3 bases, the J end lost 4 bases, and 10 bases lay between the germline ends. Germline lookup yields CDR1 SGDLS and CDR2 YYNGEE. The CDR3 is 13 residues long.

Regarding this clonotype: A much larger clone sits a single nucleotide away, making a read error possible. This chain connects TRBV6-1 to TRBJ2-5, with D uncertain. Near its end, the DNA agrees better with TRBJ2-7, so the J call may be wrong. The CDR3 is made up of 16 amino acids. Germline loops: CDR1 MNHNS, CDR2 SASEGT. CDR3 DNA sequence: TGTGCCAGCAGTGCCACAGCCCCGACCCTCTTCCACGAGCAGTACTTC. The encoded protein is CASSATAPTLFHEQYF.

This clonotype was observed a few times. The J gene is TRBJ2-7, the V gene TRBV7-2, with 9 bases lining up with TRBD2. The CDR3 is 17 amino acids. With V trimmed by 1 base and J by 5 bases, 12 bases remained unmatched. The germline V gene has CDR1 SGHTA and CDR2 FQGNSA. The CDR3 region has the DNA TGTGCCAGCAGCTTAGGGGGGCCGGCTAGCGGGATCGACGAGCAGTACTTC. It specifies CASSLGGPASGIDEQYF.

This clonotype appeared a single time. The genes are TRBV30 and TRBJ2-7; D remains unclear. Germline assignment: CDR1 GTSNPN and CDR2 SVGIG (reference sequence). Trimming pared 1 base from V and 3 bases from J, leaving 7 bases between. The CDR3 consists of 12 residues. CDR3 bases: TGTGCCTGGAGTGGGACCTTCTACGAGCAGTACTTC. As protein: CAWSGTFYEQYF.

The chain couples TRBV27 to TRBJ2-7; 8 nucleotides line up with TRBD2. The CDR3 runs 14 residues. V was clipped by 4 bases and J by 4 bases; unmatched bases: 6. CDR1 is MNHEY, CDR2 SMNVEV, per germline (reference sequence). The CDR3 region is CASSWGGGSYEQYF. In DNA, the CDR3 is TGTGCCAGCAGTTGGGGCGGGGGGTCTTACGAGCAGTACTTC.

V is TRBV18 and J is TRBJ2-7, with D perhaps matching TRBD1 or TRBD2 (5 bases each). Germline-derived CDR1 and CDR2 are KGHSH and LQKENI. The V and J ends lost 5 bases and 4 bases respectively, with 12 bases between them. This CDR3 region has 13 residues. CDR3 nucleotide sequence: TGTGCCAGCTCAAGGGACGGAAAATACGAGCAGTACTTC. This translates into CASSRDGKYEQYF.